The 20 T cell receptor beta chains below all came from one sample that was sequenced in a study of siplizumab effects on memory and regulatory T cells (dated by TCRdb to about 2019). Library preparation was by the immunoSEQ multiplex PCR assay. The source is immuneACCESS, and TCRdb retained only in-frame sequences with V and J called. Part of the clones is not carried over; for the studies checked, unresolved V genes explain less than half of this, and the remainder is unexplained. The sample table holds some 64,000 clones, of which around three quarters were seen once. Of the sample, 0.4% to 0.45% falls within the top ten clones. Sequenced sample: memory CD4+ T cells sorted from blood. This specimen's cell subset or site label, interpreted: unstimulated CD4+ memory T cells. The receptors were sampled from a human donor in good health.

This rearrangement joins TRBV7-6 to TRBJ1-3; TRBD1 aligns across 8 bases. J lost 6 bases, V lost 1 base, and 2 bases had no gene match. Germline-derived CDR1 and CDR2 are SGHVS and FNYEAQ. The CDR3 runs 14 residues. The CDR3 DNA reads as TGTGCCAGCAGCTTAGGGGGACAGGCAAACACCATATATTTT. As protein: CASSLGGQANTIYF.

On this clone itself: One end of the junction fails to match germline, which may point to a read error. The chain joins TRBV5-1 to TRBJ1-2, with 10 bases that match TRBD1. The V gene's germline CDR1 is SGHRS and CDR2 YFSETQ. The CDR3 extends over 16 amino acids. CDR3 sequence reads: CASSTDRGLTKYGYTF. DNA of the CDR3: TGCGCCAGCAGCACCGACAGGGGGCTGACTAAGTATGGCTACACCTTC. Full variable domain (missing parts from reference TRBV5-1 and TRBJ1-2): KAGVTQTPRYLIKTRGQQVTLSCSPISGHRSVSWYQQTPGQGLQFLFEYFSETQRNKGNFPGRFSGRQFSNSRSEMNVSTLELGDSALYLCASSTDRGLTKYGYTFGSGTRLTVV.

The sample holds one count of this clone. The chain is built from TRBV4-2 and TRBJ2-4, with D maybe TRBD1 (6 bases). The CDR3 contains 17 residues. V gave up 6 bases and J gave up 1 base, with 19 bases separating them. The germline gives CDR1 LGHNA, CDR2 YNFKEQ. The CDR3 is CASSTITGSGAKNIQYF. CDR3 nucleotides: TGTGCCAGCAGTACCATTACAGGGTCGGGCGCCAAAAACATTCAGTACTTC.

The V call is TRBV5-1, the J call TRBJ2-1; 8 nucleotides match TRBD2. Germline CDR1 SGHRS, CDR2 YFSETQ. Trimming at V came to 0 bases and at J to 6 bases, leaving 5 bases not matched to a gene. The CDR3 length is 15 residues. The CDR3 nucleotides are TGCGCCAGCAGCTTGGCAGCGGGGGACGTCAATGAGCAGTTCTTC. Its translation: CASSLAAGDVNEQFF.

V and J are TRBV19 and TRBJ2-7; TRBD1 aligns across 8 bases. CDR1 is LNHDA and CDR2 is SQIVND in the germline V gene (reference sequence). V lost 6 bases, J lost 2 bases, and 6 bases stayed unmatched. The CDR3 has 14 amino acids. The chain's CDR3 is CASSRTGSTYEQYF. In DNA, the CDR3 is TGTGCCAGTAGCAGGACAGGGAGTACCTACGAGCAGTACTTC.

This clone was observed a few times. This chain joins TRBV4-1 and TRBJ1-4; D possibly corresponds to TRBD1 (5 bases). This CDR3 has 14 residues. The V end lost 1 base, the J end lost 6 bases, and 9 bases lay between the germline ends. The V gene's germline CDR1 is MGHRA and CDR2 YSYEKL. The CDR3 spells CASSQVAGYEKLFF. The CDR3 DNA reads as TGCGCCAGCAGCCAAGTAGCAGGGTATGAAAAACTGTTTTTT.

This chain uses TRBV7-9 with TRBJ1-2; 9 nucleotides align to TRBD1. Germline V lookup: CDR1 SEHNR, CDR2 FQNEAQ (reference sequence). The CDR3 sequence is 16 residues long. The junction had 13 bases not matched to a gene; V was cut back by 6 bases and J by 5 bases. CDR3 sequence reads: CASRPTTPGTGYGYTF. CDR3 bases: TGTGCCAGCAGACCAACTACACCCGGGACAGGGTATGGCTACACCTTC.

The rearrangement links TRBV7-8 to TRBJ2-1; D not resolved. CDR3 length equals 13 residues. CDR1 is SGHVS and CDR2 is FQNEAQ in the germline V gene. The ends were cut back, 5 bases at V and 4 bases at J, with 9 bases in the middle. In DNA, the CDR3 is TGTGCCAGCAGCCCAACAGTATACAATGAGCAGTTCTTC. Its protein is CASSPTVYNEQFF.

The rearrangement links TRBV6-1 to TRBJ1-1; 9 bases fit TRBD1. Trimming took 3 bases from V and 7 from J; bases not matched to a gene: 6. This CDR3 is built from 14 residues. Germline V gene sequence: CDR1 MNHNS, CDR2 SASEGT. The CDR3 loop reads CASSDTGGADEAFF. The CDR3 DNA follows: TGTGCCAGCAGTGATACAGGGGGCGCGGATGAAGCTTTCTTT.

This chain links TRBV28 with TRBJ2-7; D is possibly TRBD1 (6 bases). Per germline, CDR1 MDHEN and CDR2 SYDVKM. The CDR3 length is 12 residues. V dropped 8 bases and J dropped 1 base, with 9 bases sitting between them. In DNA form, the CDR3 reads TGTGCCAGCTTTACAGGGTCCTACGAGCAGTACTTC. It is translated as CASFTGSYEQYF.

This chain joins TRBV11-2 and TRBJ2-3; 9 bases agree with TRBD2. Germline V gene data show CDR1 as SGHAT and CDR2 as FQNNGV. V was pared by 5 bases and J by 0 bases, with 6 bases of the junction left unmatched. The length of the CDR3 is 16 residues. The DNA of the CDR3 is TGTGCCAGCAGCAGGGGGGGACTAGCAAGCACAGATACGCAGTATTTT. It is translated as CASSRGGLASTDTQYF. Variable domain in full (rest from reference TRBV11-2 and TRBJ2-3): EAGVAQSPRYKIIEKRQSVAFWCNPISGHATLYWYQQILGQGPKLLIQFQNNGVVDDSQLPKDRFSAERLKGVDSTLKIQPAKLEDSAVYLCASSRGGLASTDTQYFGPGTRLTVL.

This rearrangement joins TRBV5-1 to TRBJ2-1; tentatively, D is TRBD2 (6 bases). Trimming removed 0 bases at V and 1 base at J, with 8 bases between. The CDR3 is 15 amino acids. CDR1 and CDR2 (germline): SGHRS, YFSETQ. Here the CDR3 DNA reads TGCGCCAGCAGCTTGGGGGACTTTTCCTACAATGAGCAGTTCTTC. It translates to CASSLGDFSYNEQFF. Full variable domain (rest looked up from reference TRBV5-1 and TRBJ2-1): KAGVTQTPRYLIKTRGQQVTLSCSPISGHRSVSWYQQTPGQGLQFLFEYFSETQRNKGNFPGRFSGRQFSNSRSEMNVSTLELGDSALYLCASSLGDFSYNEQFFGPGTRLTVL.

The J gene is TRBJ1-1, the V gene TRBV6-5, with D possibly being TRBD1 (5 bases). CDR3 size: 14 residues. Germline V CDR1 and CDR2: MNHEY, SVGAGI. The germline V and J ends were trimmed by 5 bases and 6 bases, with 16 bases remaining between them. CDR3 sequence reads: CASSRAGTVSEAFF. Here the CDR3 DNA reads TGTGCCAGCAGTAGGGCAGGGACTGTTTCTGAAGCTTTCTTT.

The CDR3 sequence is CASSFGAMREQYF. In DNA form, the CDR3 reads TGTGCCAGCAGCTTCGGGGCTATGCGAGAGCAGTACTTC. The genes are TRBV7-2 and TRBJ2-7; the D gene could be TRBD1 or TRBD2 (5 bases each). V was cut by 3 bases and J by 7 bases, with 13 bases left in between. Looked up from germline, CDR1 is SGHTA and CDR2 is FQGNSA. CDR3 length: 13 residues.

V usage is TRBV19 and J usage is TRBJ2-3; tentative D call: TRBD1 (6 bases). The V gene's germline CDR1 is LNHDA and CDR2 SQIVND (reference sequence). V was cut by 10 bases and J by 5 bases, with 10 bases left in between. This CDR3 is 11 amino acids long. The CDR3 loop is CATGQLDTQYF. CDR3 nucleotides: TGTGCCACAGGACAGTTAGATACGCAGTATTTT.

The chain uses TRBV7-2 and TRBJ1-1; maybe TRBD1 (5 bases). The CDR3 is made up of 14 amino acids. Trimming shortened V by 1 base and J by 4 bases, and 10 bases separated the two germline ends. Germline V lookup: CDR1 SGHTA, CDR2 FQGNSA. This CDR3 reads CASSLEVGGTEAFF. The CDR3 DNA reads TGTGCCAGCAGCTTAGAGGTTGGGGGCACTGAAGCTTTCTTT.

This chain links TRBV5-1 with TRBJ2-7; 7 bases align to TRBD2. Germline trimming cut 2 bases from V and 2 bases from J; bases unmatched to any gene: 4. CDR3 length: 14 residues. The germline CDR1 and CDR2 sequences are SGHRS and YFSETQ. DNA of the CDR3: TGCGCCAGCAGCTTCGGGAGCGGGGCCTACGAGCAGTACTTC. Its translation: CASSFGSGAYEQYF.

The chain has TRBV7-2 and TRBJ2-3; possible D gene TRBD2, 5 bases. Germline V CDR1 and CDR2: SGHTA, FQGNSA. V shed 8 bases and J shed 6 bases, with 21 bases lying between them. The CDR3 sequence is 15 residues long. The CDR3 region is CASGYTGSPMDTQYF. DNA for the CDR3: TGTGCCAGCGGATATACGGGGTCACCCATGGATACGCAGTATTTT.

This chain links TRBV5-5 with TRBJ2-7; the D gene is possibly TRBD1 (5 bases). The CDR3 has 16 amino acids. Trimming shortened V by 4 bases and J by 0 bases, and 17 bases separated the two germline ends. The V gene's germline CDR1 is SGHKS and CDR2 YYEKEE (reference sequence). CDR3 sequence reads: CASSPWGSSSSYEQYF. In nucleotides, the CDR3 is TGTGCCAGCAGCCCCTGGGGCAGCTCAAGCTCCTACGAGCAGTACTTC.

The rearrangement uses TRBV6-1 and TRBJ1-1, with a weak D call TRBD1 (5 bases). Per the germline V gene, CDR1 is MNHNS and CDR2 is SASEGT. The CDR3 has 14 amino acids. V shed 5 bases and J shed 3 bases, with 13 bases lying between them. The CDR3 loop is CASSHRVGDTEAFF. The CDR3 DNA sequence: TGTGCCAGCAGTCATAGGGTGGGGGACACTGAAGCTTTCTTT.